A single T cell receptor beta chain is shown here with its context. The table lists this clonotype with a count of one. The clone's antigen remains unknown. One junction end does not reproduce the germline sequence, and a read error may be involved. This entry comes from a study of tumor-infiltrating lymphocytes in primary liver carcinoma listed by TCRdb under 2017. Background for the entire study: Surgical resection was performed in China between 2015 and March 2016 on 5 or 6 patients with histopathologically diagnosed primary liver carcinoma. Technical replicate repertoires showed high reproducibility, with mean shared-clone rates approximately 0.9 and correlation coefficients above 0.98. Of the five patients, three men and two women aged 30 to 69 years, four had hepatocellular carcinoma and one had combined HCC and intrahepatic cholangiocarcinoma. Each sample produced roughly 3.65 to 7.5 million productive TCRbeta reads, and read depth showed no significant difference between tissue types. For each liver tumor, the study sampled five regions along with adjacent normal tissue and blood, and applied TCRbeta repertoire sequencing, expression microarrays and whole-exome sequencing. TCRbeta repertoire sequencing covered roughly 35 specimens from 5 patients: 25 tumor regions, 5 adjacent noncancerous liver tissues and 5 peripheral blood samples. The tumors of the five patients were staged as T1-T3 N0M0, with maximum diameters ranging from roughly 4 to 10 cm.

RNA from unsorted whole blood was extracted with TRIzol reagent, and germline DNA was obtained with the DNeasy Blood & Tissue kit. At the time of sampling, the patients had chronic HBV infection and had not received any treatment. Around 4 milliliters of peripheral blood were collected into K2EDTA tubes before surgery. From a lookup of the germline V gene, CDR1 and CDR2 are SGHAT and FQNNGV. The CDR3 holds 17 amino acids from the cysteine to the phenylalanine. Left in the record is the CDR3 DNA by itself, 51 bases read in frame from the first base. The study at large found these results: With just a handful of patients in the study, the authors point out that the findings should be validated in a larger study. Bulk unsorted samples precluded comparing CD4+ and CD8+ T cell repertoires. A significantly larger repertoire fraction was made up by the top 250 clones in tumors than in blood (p = 0.039). Consistent with antigen-driven expansion, pairs of tumor regions showed higher repertoire overlap (mean about 36%) than either tumor-adjacent pairs (about 17%) or tumor-blood pairs (roughly 15%). Because only the TCR beta chain was sequenced and unpaired alpha chains were not captured, true repertoire diversity is likely underestimated.

A constant-region primer and ProtoScript II reverse transcriptase were used to reverse-transcribe TCRbeta-specific cDNA from about 500 ng total RNA. Construction of the TCRbeta libraries relied on three nested rounds of multiplex PCR, following a slightly modified ARM-PCR procedure. The first two PCR rounds used multiplex TRBV1-TRBV30 forward primers with a Cbeta reverse primer, each for 10 cycles. Sample barcodes and Illumina adapters were attached in a final 25-cycle PCR using Deep VentR polymerase. Before sequencing, amplicons of 200-500 bp were purified from gel using a QIAquick gel extraction kit. An Illumina HiSeq 2500 was used to sequence the TCRbeta amplicons, generating 250-bp paired-end reads. Regarding the original processing steps: Reads were quality-trimmed with Trimmomatic v0.33, and paired reads were merged with FLASH v1.2.11 to recover full CDR3 sequences. MiGEC v1.2.1b assigned V, D and J germline segments to the rearranged TCRbeta sequences. VDJtools v1.0.0 computed clonotype statistics and Shannon-Wiener diversity indices. To reduce sampling bias, subsequent analyses other than the diversity analysis used only the 250 most abundant clonotypes in each sample. TCRdb trimmed the raw reads at Q25, called clones with MiXCR and kept productive beta chains. Identical CDR3 proteins give one entry, which carries the most common genes and DNA. What appears here as the V and J calls and clone size reflects TCRdb's work, not the paper's. The sample has 150,000 to 200,000 distinct CDR3 sequences on record, 50% to 75% of them singletons. Together, the top ten hold around 68% of the sample.

Material: peripheral blood. The V and J segments used are TRBV11-2 and TRBJ2-4; 5 matching bases give a weak D call of TRBD1. The receptor was derived from a middle-aged man with primary liver carcinoma and hepatitis B virus infection. The DNA is TGTGCCAGCAGCAAAGATGGGGCTACCTTAAGCCAAGGCATTCAATACTTC. This codes for CASSKDGATLSQGIQYF.